These T cell receptor beta chains were read from a single sample in a study of early T cells in non-severe SARS-CoV-2 infection. Each CDR3 protein gets one entry after TCRdb re-called the 5' RACE reads with MiXCR. The data hold 110,000 or so distinct CDR3 sequences, with 12% observed a single time. Sequenced: whole blood. The receptors originated from an adult who was a healthcare worker with PCR-confirmed SARS-CoV-2 infection or an uninfected control (not recorded which). CDR3s include the opening cysteine and the closing phenylalanine or tryptophan. The D gene is left open where the match is weak. Clone size, where shown, is once, few, many, or a class for clones that have expanded.

j_gene	v_gene	d_gene	abundance	CDR3aa	CDR3nt
TRBJ2-7	TRBV7-3	.	.	CASSLTVGPQYF	TGTGCCAGCAGCTTGACCGTCGGGCCGCAGTACTTC
TRBJ2-5	TRBV20-1	.	.	CSARVQGSGETQYF	TGCAGTGCTAGAGTACAGGGTAGCGGAGAGACCCAGTACTTC
TRBJ1-5	TRBV11-2	TRBD1	.	CASSEGTGTGQPQHF	TGTGCCAGCAGCGAAGGGACAGGGACGGGGCAGCCCCAGCATTTT
TRBJ1-1	TRBV4-1	.	.	CASSQEGTGANTEAFF	TGCGCCAGCAGCCAAGAAGGGACGGGGGCGAACACTGAAGCTTTCTTT
TRBJ2-5	TRBV29-1	TRBD1	few	CSVVTGDGETQYF	TGCAGCGTTGTCACAGGGGATGGAGAGACCCAGTACTTC
TRBJ1-5	TRBV28	.	.	CASESGITVQPQHF	TGTGCCAGCGAATCAGGCATCACTGTTCAGCCCCAGCATTTT
TRBJ1-2	TRBV24-1	TRBD1	many	CATSDSGTGQNYGYTF	TGTGCCACCAGTGATTCCGGGACAGGGCAGAACTATGGCTACACCTTC
TRBJ1-6	TRBV9	TRBD1	few	CASSVGGQYNSPLHF	TGTGCCAGCAGCGTCGGGGGACAGTATAATTCACCCCTCCACTTT
TRBJ1-5	TRBV29-1	.	.	CSARAGDQPQHF	TGCAGCGCCCGGGCAGGGGACCAGCCCCAGCATTTT
TRBJ1-6	TRBV27	.	.	CASSFKGRMISYNSPLHF	TGTGCCAGCAGCTTCAAGGGGAGAATGATAAGCTATAATTCACCCCTCCACTTT
TRBJ1-6	TRBV27	TRBD1	.	CASTTGAYNSPLHF	TGTGCCAGCACGACAGGGGCTTATAATTCACCCCTCCACTTT
TRBJ1-2	TRBV29-1	.	.	CSVEDRGGYTF	TGCAGCGTTGAAGATCGAGGGGGCTACACCTTC
TRBJ2-1	TRBV11-1	.	few	CASSLAGLAPGNEQFF	TGTGCCAGCAGCTTAGCTGGGCTAGCGCCTGGCAATGAGCAGTTCTTC
TRBJ2-6	TRBV19	TRBD1	many	CASSILGQGVPGANVLTF	TGTGCCAGTAGTATACTGGGACAGGGGGTACCTGGGGCCAACGTCCTGACTTTC
TRBJ2-2	TRBV28	TRBD2	many	CASSLRGSGELFF	TGTGCCAGCTCCTTACGCGGGAGTGGGGAGCTGTTTTTT
TRBJ2-5	TRBV6-1	TRBD1	few	CASSEGTGVRETQYF	TGTGCCAGCAGTGAAGGGACAGGGGTTAGGGAGACCCAGTACTTC
TRBJ2-1	TRBV12-3/TRBV12-4	.	.	CASSLREGTHVEQFF	TGTGCCAGCAGTTTAAGAGAAGGTACACACGTTGAGCAGTTCTTC